Following are 30 T cell receptor beta chains from one sample sequenced in a study of post-analysis software for immune sequencing data. Study-wide points: Four or five TRBV segments were significantly more frequent in patients than in controls. TRBV5-6, TRBV5-1 and TRBV20-1 were among these segments.

Their cognate antigens are unknown. Unique molecular identifiers tagged the TCR beta cDNA libraries. TCRdb analysed the PCR reads with MiXCR anew, one entry per CDR3 protein. Of a few hundred thousand distinct CDR3 sequences detected, approximately 38% appear once; the ten largest clones hold roughly 13%. Sequencing was performed on blood. These receptor sequences come from a girl aged 10-17 years with multiple sclerosis.

The V and J genes are TRBV20-1 and TRBJ2-1; 9 positions agree with TRBD1. The V gene end was trimmed by 4 bases and the J gene end by 10 bases; junction bases not matched to a gene: 5. The CDR3 loop spans 12 amino acids. CDR1 DFQATT and CDR2 SNEGSKA come from the germline V gene (reference sequence). The CDR3 protein is CSAKTGGREQFF. The CDR3, as DNA: TGCAGTGCTAAGACAGGGGGTCGGGAGCAGTTCTTC.

This chain uses TRBV29-1 with TRBJ2-7, with 13 bases lining up with TRBD2. This CDR3 comprises 16 residues. V shed 0 bases and J 3 bases; nucleotides not matched to a gene: 5. The V gene's germline CDR1 is SQVTM and CDR2 ANQGSEA. The CDR3 region is CSVEDRTSGGLYEQYF. The CDR3 DNA sequence: TGCAGCGTTGAAGATCGGACTAGCGGGGGACTCTACGAGCAGTACTTC.

The sample holds a few counts of this clonotype. The chain carries TRBV18 and TRBJ2-7; D tentatively fits TRBD1 or TRBD2 (6 bases each). Germline values: CDR1 KGHSH, CDR2 LQKENI. The CDR3 runs 16 residues. Deletions cut 0 bases from V and 1 base from J, with 13 bases between. This CDR3 is CASSPPGGGTSYEQYF. The CDR3 region has the DNA TGTGCCAGCTCACCACCCGGAGGGGGAACGTCCTACGAGCAGTACTTC. The variable domain in full, with the rest retrieved from reference TRBV18 and TRBJ2-7, is NAGVMQNPRHLVRRRGQEARLRCSPMKGHSHVYWYRQLPEEGLKFMVYLQKENIIDESGMPKERFSAEFPKEGPSILRIQQVVRGDSAAYFCASSPPGGGTSYEQYFGPGTRLTVT.

V usage is TRBV5-1 and J usage is TRBJ1-2, with 9 positions matching TRBD1. CDR1 is SGHRS, CDR2 YFSETQ, per germline. Trimming at V came to 4 bases and at J to 7 bases, leaving 5 bases not matched to a gene. This CDR3 has 13 residues. CDR3 amino acids: CASSLGGQGGYTF. The DNA of the CDR3 is TGCGCCAGCAGCCTCGGGGGACAGGGTGGCTACACCTTC.

This chain uses TRBV6-2 or TRBV6-3 with TRBJ2-5; the D is unclear. The DNA matches TRBJ2-7 better at its end, which makes the J call doubtful. The germline gives CDR1 MNHEY, CDR2 SVGEGT. The CDR3 is 13 amino acids. Written as DNA, the CDR3 is TGTGCCAGCAGTACCCTGACTCTCTACGAGCAGTACTTC. Translation gives CASSTLTLYEQYF.

The table lists this clonotype with a few counts. The V and J genes are TRBV27 and TRBJ2-2; possibly TRBD1 for D (5 bases). The V end lost 5 bases, the J end lost 5 bases, and 15 bases lay between the germline ends. This CDR3 has 15 amino acids. Germline values: CDR1 MNHEY, CDR2 SMNVEV (reference sequence). CDR3 sequence: CASSIGAGWTGELFF. CDR3 sequence (DNA): TGTGCCAGCAGTATAGGGGCCGGTTGGACCGGGGAGCTGTTTTTT.

This clonotype has just one count. The rearrangement uses TRBV12-3 or TRBV12-4 and TRBJ1-4; maybe TRBD1 (5 bases). The V gene lost 6 bases and the J gene lost 5 bases, with 13 bases spanning the gap. The CDR3 runs to 14 residues. As DNA, the CDR3 is TGTGCCAGCAGACCAGGGCCTTTCAATGAAAAACTGTTTTTT. It specifies CASRPGPFNEKLFF.

The rearrangement uses TRBV20-1 and TRBJ2-7; 7 positions match TRBD2. The J call may be mistaken, given a closer DNA end match to TRBJ2-5. Germline V gene lookup returns CDR1 DFQATT and CDR2 SNEGSKA (reference sequence). The CDR3 extends over 13 amino acids. CDR3 amino acids: CSAIAGARETQYF. The CDR3 region has the DNA TGCAGTGCTATAGCGGGTGCCAGGGAGACCCAGTACTTC.

There are a few counts of this clonotype. The chain employs TRBV3-1 and TRBJ1-2; D perhaps matches TRBD1 (6 bases). This CDR3 contains 13 residues. Trimming removed 4 bases from V and 4 bases from J, with 10 bases in between. The germline V gene encodes CDR1 LGHDT and CDR2 YNNKEL (reference sequence). For the CDR3, the DNA is TGTGCCAGCAGCCCCCGGGGGGCCTATGGCTACACCTTC. Protein sequence: CASSPRGAYGYTF.

This clonotype has only a few counts. V gene TRBV7-9 combines with J gene TRBJ2-3, with 12 bases that match TRBD2. The germline CDR1 and CDR2 sequences are SEHNR and FQNEAQ (reference sequence). The trim removed 0 bases at V and 0 bases at J, leaving 4 bases unmatched. The CDR3 is 18 residues long. This CDR3 reads CASSLATSGGLSTDTQYF. The CDR3 DNA follows: TGTGCCAGCAGCTTAGCCACTAGCGGGGGGTTGAGCACAGATACGCAGTATTTT.

This clonotype was seen once. V and J are TRBV7-9 and TRBJ2-1; TRBD1 agrees at 8 bases. V lost 5 bases to trimming and J lost 8 bases; unmatched junction nucleotides: 11. Germline V gene data show CDR1 as SEHNR and CDR2 as FQNEAQ (reference sequence). The length of the CDR3 is 15 residues. This chain's CDR3 is CASSPPRGRSDEQFF. CDR3 DNA sequence: TGTGCCAGCAGCCCACCCAGGGGGCGCAGCGATGAGCAGTTCTTC.

The table lists this clonotype with a few counts. The chain carries TRBV4-3 and TRBJ2-7; TRBD1 matches 9 bases. This CDR3 is 14 amino acids long. The junction had 5 bases not matched to a gene; V was cut back by 5 bases and J by 3 bases. Looked up from germline, CDR1 is LGHNA and CDR2 is YSLEER. The CDR3 DNA reads TGCGCCAGCAGCACTGGGACAGGGTTCTACGAGCAGTACTTC. Translation: CASSTGTGFYEQYF.

This clonotype was seen a handful of times. The chain uses TRBV28 and TRBJ2-3; 9 positions match TRBD1. With V trimmed by 4 bases and J by 0 bases, 5 bases remained unmatched. Germline CDR1 and CDR2: MDHEN and SYDVKM. CDR3 size: 16 residues. CDR3 coding DNA: TGTGCCAGCAGTTCGGGACAGGGCCCAAGCACAGATACGCAGTATTTT. It yields the protein CASSSGQGPSTDTQYF. Drawing the rest from reference TRBV28 and TRBJ2-3, the complete variable domain is DVKVTQSSRYLVKRTGEKVFLECVQDMDHENMFWYRQDPGLGLRLIYFSYDVKMKEKGDIPEGYSVSREKKERFSLILESASTNQTSMYLCASSSGQGPSTDTQYFGPGTRLTVL.

The chain combines TRBV4-1 with TRBJ1-5; D is unresolved. CDR1 MGHRA and CDR2 YSYEKL come from the germline V gene. The length of the CDR3 is 15 residues. The V and J ends lost 0 bases and 3 bases respectively, with 9 bases between them. CDR3 sequence (DNA): TGCGCCAGCAGCCAAGAGCCAGTTTACAATCAGCCCCAGCATTTT. This sequence encodes CASSQEPVYNQPQHF.

This clonotype was counted between two and nine times. The rearrangement uses TRBV12-3 or TRBV12-4 and TRBJ1-2; 12 bases line up with TRBD1. The V segment lost 5 bases and the J segment 4 bases; nucleotides outside the gene matches: 8. CDR3 length equals 16 residues. The CDR3 sequence is CASSITGQGARYGYTF. CDR3 coding DNA: TGTGCCAGCAGTATAACGGGACAGGGGGCGCGCTATGGCTACACCTTC.

This clonotype has just a few counts. This chain uses TRBV12-3 or TRBV12-4 with TRBJ2-7, with D possibly matching TRBD1 (6 bases). This CDR3 is 13 amino acids long. V was trimmed by 1 base and J by 4 bases, leaving 8 bases between them. In nucleotides, the CDR3 is TGTGCCAGCAGTTTAGGGACAGTTTACGAGCAGTACTTC. This gives the protein CASSLGTVYEQYF.

The rearrangement joins TRBV20-1 to TRBJ2-5; D is perhaps TRBD1 or TRBD2 (5 bases each). Germline CDR1 DFQATT, CDR2 SNEGSKA (reference sequence). The germline V and J ends were trimmed by 6 bases and 0 bases, with 14 bases remaining between them. CDR3 length: 14 amino acids. The CDR3 loop is CSAIVGRNQETQYF. The CDR3 DNA reads TGCAGTGCCATTGTGGGACGGAACCAAGAGACCCAGTACTTC.

The CDR3: CASSEASAGTNEKLFF. DNA of the CDR3: TGTGCCAGCAGCGAAGCCAGTGCAGGGACTAATGAAAAACTGTTTTTT. V is TRBV3-1 and J is TRBJ1-4; D perhaps matches TRBD1 (5 bases). The V gene's germline CDR1 is LGHDT and CDR2 YNNKEL (reference sequence). V was pared by 5 bases and J by 2 bases, with 15 bases between. This CDR3 has 16 amino acids.

V is TRBV2 and J is TRBJ1-5; 11 nucleotides align to TRBD1. Germline assignment: CDR1 SNHLY and CDR2 FYNNEI. The CDR3 spans 15 residues. The V and J ends lost 7 bases and 6 bases, in that order; junction bases with no gene match: 8. The CDR3 nucleotides read TGTGCCAGCAACCGGGGACAGGGGGGGACTCAGCCCCAGCATTTT. Translated: CASNRGQGGTQPQHF.

The chain recombines TRBV6-2 or TRBV6-3 with TRBJ2-5; D gene uncertain. TRBJ2-7 explains the end of the DNA better; the J call may be wrong. The length of the CDR3 is 11 residues. The V gene's germline CDR1 is MNHEY and CDR2 SVGEGT. The CDR3 loop is CASSLMDEQYF. For the CDR3, the DNA is TGTGCCAGCAGTCTTATGGACGAGCAGTACTTC.

The sample holds many counts of this clonotype. The rearrangement joins TRBV6-5 to TRBJ1-2; D not certain. V lost 4 bases to trimming and J lost 4 bases, with 13 bases between them. In germline, CDR1 is MNHEY, CDR2 SVGAGI. The CDR3 has 14 residues. The CDR3 here is CASSSISLPYGYTF. The CDR3 nucleotides are TGTGCCAGCAGTTCCATCTCCCTCCCCTATGGCTACACCTTC.

The chain combines TRBV7-4 with TRBJ2-4; D call uncertain. Looked up from germline, CDR1 is SGHVT and CDR2 is SQSDAQ. The germline V and J ends were trimmed by 1 base and 2 bases, with 21 bases remaining between them. The CDR3 runs 19 residues. For the CDR3, the DNA is TGTGCCAGCAGCTTAGGTATCGGCCAAACATCTTCCACCAAAAACATTCAGTACTTC. This translates into CASSLGIGQTSSTKNIQYF.

The V call is TRBV6-5, the J call TRBJ2-1; possibly TRBD1 for D (7 bases). Looked up from germline, CDR1 is MNHEY and CDR2 is SVGAGI. V lost 2 bases to trimming and J lost 4 bases, with 15 bases between them. This CDR3 is 16 amino acids long. The CDR3 loop is CASSYRRQGGYNEQFF. The CDR3 region has the DNA TGTGCCAGCAGTTACCGCCGACAGGGAGGATACAATGAGCAGTTCTTC.

For this clonotype: Sequence at one end of the junction differs from germline and may be a read error. CDR3 protein: CADFEDIQYF. CDR3 coding DNA: TGCGCAGACTTCGAAGACATTCAGTACTTC. V and J are TRBV27 and TRBJ2-4; D not resolved. The V gene's germline CDR1 is MNHEY and CDR2 SMNVEV (reference sequence). This CDR3 region has 10 residues.

The V and J genes are TRBV12-3 or TRBV12-4 and TRBJ2-3; 7 bases agree with TRBD2. The junction had 3 bases not matched to a gene; V was cut back by 8 bases and J by 4 bases. The CDR3 totals 12 residues. The CDR3 DNA reads TGTGCCAGCGGTGGGGGGGCAGATACGCAGTATTTT. Its protein is CASGGGADTQYF.

This clonotype came up a few times. This chain joins TRBV4-3 and TRBJ2-1; maybe TRBD2 (5 bases). The CDR3 covers 18 residues. V gave up 3 bases and J gave up 9 bases, with 27 bases separating them. Germline values: CDR1 LGHNA, CDR2 YSLEER. The CDR3 reads CASSHLPEWRAPFGEQFF. DNA for the CDR3: TGCGCCAGCAGCCACCTACCGGAGTGGCGGGCCCCCTTCGGTGAGCAGTTCTTC.

This rearrangement joins TRBV9 to TRBJ2-3; 8 nucleotides line up with TRBD1. The CDR3 has 16 amino acids. Germline V gene data show CDR1 as SGDLS and CDR2 as YYNGEE. After removal of 0 bases from V and 4 bases from J, the junction contained 7 bases not matched to a gene. CDR3 in amino acids: CASSVAQGALPDTQYF. CDR3 sequence (DNA): TGTGCCAGCAGCGTAGCCCAGGGGGCCCTCCCAGATACGCAGTATTTT.

The chain recombines TRBV13 with TRBJ1-2; D is possibly TRBD1 (6 bases). Trimming took 5 bases from V and 2 from J, leaving 12 bases between them. The CDR3 has 14 amino acids. From germline, CDR1 is PRHDT and CDR2 FYEKMQ (reference sequence). CDR3 nucleotide sequence: TGTGCCAGCAGCGCCACCGGGGGCAACTATGGCTACACCTTC. Its protein is CASSATGGNYGYTF.

The chain employs TRBV28 and TRBJ2-1; 8 positions match TRBD2. Germline V gene data show CDR1 as MDHEN and CDR2 as SYDVKM. This CDR3 region has 16 residues. Trimming at V came to 2 bases and at J to 8 bases, leaving 11 bases not matched to a gene. The CDR3 sequence is CASSLLAGGSNDEQFF. The CDR3 DNA reads TGTGCCAGCAGTTTACTTGCGGGGGGCTCTAACGATGAGCAGTTCTTC.

This rearrangement joins TRBV7-9 to TRBJ2-1; tentative D call: TRBD1 (5 bases). V gave up 6 bases and J gave up 7 bases, with 10 bases separating them. The CDR3 sequence is 12 residues long. CDR1 SEHNR and CDR2 FQNEAQ come from the germline V gene (reference sequence). CDR3 nucleotides: TGTGCCAGCAGTGGGGCGTGGAATGAGCAGTTCTTC. Protein: CASSGAWNEQFF.